Below are 11 T cell receptor beta chains sequenced from a single sample in a study of cytomegalovirus exposure and HLA in healthy donors. The study ran its PCR with 60 Vbeta and 13 Jbeta primers. Some clones are missing from TCRdb's copy, which holds only in-frame ones; the method was immunoSEQ multiplex PCR. Altogether hundreds of thousands of clones are present, about 80% being singletons, with the ten largest covering around 1.9%. The sequencing input was PBMCs. Source of these receptors: a male donor in good health and CMV-seronegative.

This sequence joins TRBV28 and TRBJ2-5, with 8 bases that match TRBD1. The end of the DNA is better explained by TRBJ2-7, so the J call may be wrong. Germline values: CDR1 MDHEN, CDR2 SYDVKM. The CDR3 runs to 15 residues. The CDR3 protein is CASSNIQGGYYEQYF. For the CDR3, the DNA is TGTGCCAGCAGTAACATACAGGGGGGATACTACGAGCAGTACTTC.

The chain links TRBV11-2 to TRBJ1-4; TRBD1 is a possible D gene (5 bases). Germline loops: CDR1 SGHAT, CDR2 FQNNGV. V was pared by 5 bases and J by 13 bases, with 17 bases between. The CDR3 is 13 amino acids. In DNA, the CDR3 is TGTGCCAGCAGCCCAATCCGACAGTGCTTACTGTTTTTT. This encodes CASSPIRQCLLFF.

As DNA, the CDR3 is TGTGCCAGCAGCTTATTGTCACAGGCAGGTGAAAAACTGTTTTTT. Its protein product is CASSLLSQAGEKLFF. This chain uses TRBV7-9 with TRBJ1-4, with D perhaps matching TRBD1 (5 bases). Germline CDR1 is SEHNR and CDR2 is FQNEAQ (reference sequence). The CDR3 runs 15 residues. The V and J ends lost 2 bases and 7 bases respectively, with 14 bases between them.

J is TRBJ2-1 and V is TRBV6-4; D ambiguous. V dropped 4 bases and J dropped 5 bases, with 15 bases sitting between them. The CDR3 consists of 15 residues. From germline, CDR1 is MRHNA and CDR2 SNTAGT. Here the CDR3 reads CASSVEDGHNNEQFF. CDR3 nucleotides: TGTGCCAGCAGTGTTGAGGATGGTCACAACAATGAGCAGTTCTTC.

CDR3 nucleotides: TGTGCCAGCATTGGGCAGAACACTGAAGCTTTCTTT. Translated: CASIGQNTEAFF. V is TRBV2 and J is TRBJ1-1; D gene uncertain. The CDR3 loop spans 12 amino acids. Trimming took off 7 bases at V and 1 base at J, with 7 bases between the two ends. The germline V gene encodes CDR1 SNHLY and CDR2 FYNNEI.

The V call is TRBV5-1, the J call TRBJ1-1; tentatively, D is TRBD1 (5 bases). V gave up 4 bases and J gave up 1 base, with 14 bases separating them. The CDR3 runs to 15 residues. Germline CDR1 SGHRS, CDR2 YFSETQ. CDR3 region: CASSDQGGWNTEAFF. Here the CDR3 DNA reads TGCGCCAGCAGCGACCAGGGAGGCTGGAACACTGAAGCTTTCTTT.

The CDR3 is CAWSFRVGGEQFF. The CDR3 region has the DNA TGTGCCTGGAGTTTCCGTGTAGGGGGTGAGCAGTTCTTC. The chain couples TRBV30 to TRBJ2-1; possibly TRBD1 for D (6 bases). The CDR3 length is 13 residues. Germline values: CDR1 GTSNPN, CDR2 SVGIG (reference sequence). V was shortened by 2 bases and J by 9 bases, with 14 bases between the two germline ends.

The rearrangement uses TRBV2 and TRBJ1-1; the D gene is possibly TRBD1 (6 bases). The ends were cut back, 7 bases at V and 8 bases at J, with 11 bases in the middle. Looked up from germline, CDR1 is SNHLY and CDR2 is FYNNEI. The CDR3 spans 11 residues. The CDR3 spells CASNPQGEAFF. The CDR3 DNA follows: TGTGCCAGCAATCCCCAGGGGGAAGCTTTCTTT.

The chain recombines TRBV9 with TRBJ2-1, with D perhaps TRBD2 (6 bases). CDR3 length: 12 amino acids. V lost 4 bases, J lost 7 bases, and 9 bases lay in between. The germline gives CDR1 SGDLS, CDR2 YYNGEE. The CDR3 sequence: CASSNGGNEQFF. DNA of the CDR3: TGTGCCAGCAGCAACGGAGGGAATGAGCAGTTCTTC.

This clone was observed a few times. V is TRBV2 and J is TRBJ1-6; no definite D call. Deletions cut 4 bases from V and 5 bases from J, with 12 bases between. The CDR3 spans 15 residues. Germline loops: CDR1 SNHLY, CDR2 FYNNEI. The CDR3 coding sequence is TGTGCCAGCAGTGGAGGTCGGGTAAATAATTCACCCCTCCACTTT. Protein product: CASSGGRVNNSPLHF.

The CDR3 loop reads CASSYKNTGELFF. The CDR3 nucleotides are TGTGCCAGCAGCTACAAGAACACCGGGGAGCTGTTTTTT. The chain uses TRBV11-3 and TRBJ2-2; D gene ambiguous. The germline CDR1 and CDR2 sequences are SGHNT and YENEEA. The CDR3 covers 13 residues. Deletions cut 4 bases from V and 1 base from J, with 4 bases between.